The 31 T cell receptor beta chains below were found in one sample sequenced in a study of tumor-infiltrating lymphocytes in localized non-small cell lung cancer. Using immunoSEQ multiplex PCR, the repertoire was profiled, and TCRdb retains in-frame clones only, with some absent. Of some 11,000 clones detected, about 78% appear once; the ten largest clones hold less than 20%. The sequencing sample was made of uninvolved lung tissue not adjacent to the tumor. The receptor source for this set is a human donor with non-small cell lung cancer.

The CDR3 sequence: CASSSWDENTEAFF. The CDR3 DNA follows: TGTGCCAGCAGCTCATGGGACGAGAACACTGAAGCTTTCTTT. The genes are TRBV11-2 and TRBJ1-1; possible D gene TRBD1, 5 bases. Per the germline V gene, CDR1 is SGHAT and CDR2 is FQNNGV. CDR3 length equals 14 residues. V was shortened by 4 bases and J by 1 base, with 10 bases between the two germline ends.

A single count supports this clone. The genes are TRBV6-1 and TRBJ1-1; no reliable D call. Germline-derived CDR1 and CDR2 are MNHNS and SASEGT. V was clipped by 6 bases and J by 3 bases, with 11 bases between them. CDR3 size: 13 residues. The CDR3 DNA sequence: TGTGCCAGCAGGGAGGGCTCCTACACTGAAGCTTTCTTT. Its protein is CASREGSYTEAFF.

The sample holds one count of this clone. The chain has TRBV5-4 and TRBJ1-4, with a tentative D call TRBD1 (5 bases). This CDR3 is built from 14 residues. The germline V gene has CDR1 SGHNT and CDR2 YYREEE (reference sequence). V dropped 4 bases and J dropped 8 bases, with 15 bases sitting between them. CDR3 DNA: TGTGCCAGCAGCGGGGGACTCTCGGGCGAAAAACTGTTTTTT. Translated, it gives CASSGGLSGEKLFF.

The genes are TRBV7-2 and TRBJ1-1; a possible D gene is TRBD1 (5 bases). Trimming left V 0 bases short and J 6 bases short, with 11 bases between. Per the germline V gene, CDR1 is SGHTA and CDR2 is FQGNSA. The CDR3 covers 14 residues. The CDR3 bases are TGTGCCAGCAGCTTAGCGACGGGGACCGCTGAAGCTTTCTTT. It translates to CASSLATGTAEAFF.

Written as DNA, the CDR3 is TGCGCCAGCAGCCAAGATACCGGATTGTACGGAGGTGAGCAGTTCTTC. Amino acids: CASSQDTGLYGGEQFF. The J gene is TRBJ2-1, the V gene TRBV4-1; tentatively, D is TRBD2 (5 bases). V gave up 0 bases and J gave up 9 bases, with 18 bases separating them. In germline, CDR1 is MGHRA, CDR2 YSYEKL. This CDR3 comprises 16 residues.

This rearrangement joins TRBV5-6 to TRBJ1-2, with unresolved D. V was pared by 1 base and J by 6 bases, with 16 bases between. This CDR3 has 15 amino acids. Looked up from germline, CDR1 is SGHDT and CDR2 is YYEEEE. The CDR3 sequence is CASSLSAVSRHGYTF. CDR3 DNA sequence: TGTGCCAGCAGCTTGAGTGCAGTGTCGCGGCATGGCTACACCTTC.

The chain has TRBV7-9 and TRBJ1-4, with no clear D. CDR3 length equals 12 residues. Per the germline V gene, CDR1 is SEHNR and CDR2 is FQNEAQ (reference sequence). Trimming removed 4 bases at V and 7 bases at J, with 7 bases between. DNA of the CDR3: TGTGCCAGCAGCTACCTGACTGAAAAACTGTTTTTT. Translated, it gives CASSYLTEKLFF.

The chain links TRBV7-8 to TRBJ2-2; a weak D match, TRBD2 (6 bases). This CDR3 comprises 16 residues. V lost 6 bases and J 1 base, leaving 15 bases between the germline ends. Germline values: CDR1 SGHVS, CDR2 FQNEAQ. CDR3 loop: CASSSYGGGNTGELFF. CDR3 coding DNA: TGTGCCAGCAGTTCCTACGGGGGAGGGAACACCGGGGAGCTGTTTTTT.

The J gene is TRBJ1-5, the V gene TRBV6-1; tentatively, D is TRBD1 (5 bases). Per the germline V gene, CDR1 is MNHNS and CDR2 is SASEGT. The CDR3 is made up of 12 amino acids. Trimming took off 5 bases at V and 7 bases at J, with 9 bases between the two ends. The CDR3 loop is CASSLPGQPQHF. For the CDR3, the DNA is TGTGCCAGCAGTTTACCAGGGCAGCCCCAGCATTTT.

This clone was observed once. The chain joins TRBV6-1 to TRBJ1-3; no clear D gene. Per germline, CDR1 MNHNS and CDR2 SASEGT. V lost 6 bases to trimming and J lost 1 base, with 13 bases between them. The CDR3 contains 15 residues. This chain's CDR3 is CASRKGSSSGNTIYF. The CDR3 nucleotides are TGTGCCAGCAGGAAGGGTTCCTCATCTGGAAACACCATATATTTT.

This clone appeared a single time. The chain carries TRBV2 and TRBJ1-5; a possible D gene is TRBD1 (5 bases). This CDR3 is 13 amino acids long. V lost 7 bases and J 3 bases, leaving 10 bases between the germline ends. Germline CDR1 SNHLY, CDR2 FYNNEI. The CDR3 DNA is TGTGCCAGCAAACAGGACATCAATCAGCCCCAGCATTTT. Its translation is CASKQDINQPQHF.

The chain recombines TRBV29-1 with TRBJ2-7; unclear D gene. This CDR3 is 12 amino acids long. In germline, CDR1 is SQVTM, CDR2 ANQGSEA. V was trimmed by 4 bases and J by 2 bases, leaving 9 bases between them. CDR3 residues: CSVVPGPYEQYF. The CDR3 bases are TGCAGCGTTGTCCCTGGCCCCTACGAGCAGTACTTC.

The V gene is TRBV4-1, the J gene TRBJ1-6; 8 positions agree with TRBD1. V dropped 1 base and J dropped 4; count of bases not matched to a gene: 0. Germline V lookup: CDR1 MGHRA, CDR2 YSYEKL. This CDR3 comprises 15 residues. CDR3 region: CASSQGQGYNSPLHF. In nucleotides, the CDR3 is TGCGCCAGCAGCCAAGGACAGGGGTATAATTCACCCCTCCACTTT.

This clone was seen a few times. The chain employs TRBV19 and TRBJ1-5, with D maybe TRBD1 (5 bases). Germline V gene lookup returns CDR1 LNHDA and CDR2 SQIVND (reference sequence). The ends were cut back, 3 bases at V and 2 bases at J, with 20 bases in the middle. The length of the CDR3 is 18 residues. This CDR3 reads CASSMRGVTVTGNQPQHF. CDR3 nucleotide sequence: TGTGCCAGTAGTATGCGGGGGGTGACGGTCACGGGCAATCAGCCCCAGCATTTT. Together with reference TRBV19 and TRBJ1-5, the CDR3 gives the full variable domain: DGGITQSPKYLFRKEGQNVTLSCEQNLNHDAMYWYRQDPGQGLRLIYYSQIVNDFQKGDIAEGYSVSREKKESFPLTVTSAQKNPTAFYLCASSMRGVTVTGNQPQHFGDGTRLSIL.

This chain joins TRBV19 and TRBJ2-7, with D perhaps matching TRBD1 or TRBD2 (6 bases each). CDR3 length: 14 residues. Trimming removed 6 bases from V and 0 bases from J, with 12 bases in between. The V gene's germline CDR1 is LNHDA and CDR2 SQIVND (reference sequence). CDR3 protein: CASSQRGDSYEQYF. CDR3 nucleotides: TGTGCCAGTAGCCAGAGGGGGGACTCCTACGAGCAGTACTTC.

The chain carries TRBV7-9 and TRBJ1-5; TRBD1 might be the D (5 bases). Germline CDR1 is SEHNR and CDR2 is FQNEAQ (reference sequence). Trimming cost V 2 bases and J 7 bases, with 12 bases left between them. This CDR3 spans 14 amino acids. The CDR3 DNA reads TGTGCCAGCAGCTTAATGGGGCTAGGGCAGCCCCAGCATTTT. Its protein is CASSLMGLGQPQHF.

This clone was found a few times. The gene calls are TRBV9 and TRBJ2-1, with no clear D. Germline V gene sequence: CDR1 SGDLS, CDR2 YYNGEE. Trimming left V 3 bases short and J 9 bases short, with 10 bases between. The CDR3 extends over 12 amino acids. CDR3 region: CASSAANGEQFF. CDR3 DNA: TGTGCCAGCAGCGCAGCCAACGGTGAGCAGTTCTTC.

The chain recombines TRBV2 with TRBJ2-3, with TRBD2 matching 11 bases. Germline loops: CDR1 SNHLY, CDR2 FYNNEI. J was trimmed by 0 bases and V by 4 bases; bases with no gene match: 0. CDR3 length equals 15 residues. The CDR3 is CASSGTSGSTDTQYF. The CDR3 DNA is TGTGCCAGCAGTGGGACTAGCGGGAGCACAGATACGCAGTATTTT. Combining the CDR3 with reference TRBV2 and TRBJ2-3 gives the whole variable domain EPEVTQTPSHQVTQMGQEVILRCVPISNHLYFYWYRQILGQKVEFLVSFYNNEISEKSEIFDDQFSVERPDGSNFTLKIRSTKLEDSAMYFCASSGTSGSTDTQYFGPGTRLTVL.

This rearrangement joins TRBV10-3 to TRBJ2-7; tentatively, D is TRBD1 (6 bases). The CDR3 spans 16 residues. Germline values: CDR1 ENHRY, CDR2 SYGVKD. V lost 3 bases and J 1 base, leaving 16 bases between the germline ends. The CDR3 DNA sequence: TGTGCCATCAGTGACCAGGGGCCGGATGGATCCTACGAGCAGTACTTC. It is translated as CAISDQGPDGSYEQYF.

As DNA, the CDR3 is TGTGCCAGCAGCCTGGATCTAGCGGGGCAGCACAATGAGCAGTTCTTC. This codes for CASSLDLAGQHNEQFF. V and J are TRBV4-2 and TRBJ2-1; TRBD2 matches at 9 bases. The CDR3 contains 16 residues. Germline V gene lookup returns CDR1 LGHNA and CDR2 YNFKEQ. The V gene end was trimmed by 4 bases and the J gene end by 5 bases; junction bases not matched to a gene: 9.

V usage is TRBV2 and J usage is TRBJ2-7, with D uncertain. The CDR3 runs to 13 residues. Trimming pared 4 bases from V and 3 bases from J, leaving 10 bases between. Looked up from germline, CDR1 is SNHLY and CDR2 is FYNNEI. The CDR3 sequence: CASSGGLNYEQYF. The CDR3 DNA reads TGTGCCAGCAGTGGGGGTCTAAACTACGAGCAGTACTTC.

This clone appeared once. This chain connects TRBV11-2 to TRBJ2-7, with D perhaps matching TRBD2 (5 bases). CDR3 length equals 14 residues. Per germline, CDR1 SGHAT and CDR2 FQNNGV. Trimming left V 5 bases short and J 7 bases short, with 18 bases between. Here the CDR3 DNA reads TGTGCCAGCAGCGTCGGGTCGCTGCCGGGAGAGCAGTACTTC. As protein: CASSVGSLPGEQYF.

The rearrangement joins TRBV5-1 to TRBJ2-3; a weak D match, TRBD1 (6 bases). Germline assignment: CDR1 SGHRS and CDR2 YFSETQ. V was pared by 3 bases and J by 1 base, with 12 bases between. The CDR3 has 15 residues. CDR3: CASSSGQIRTDTQYF. CDR3 in DNA: TGCGCCAGCAGCTCAGGACAGATCCGCACAGATACGCAGTATTTT.

V usage is TRBV10-2 and J usage is TRBJ1-1; the match to TRBD1 covers 7 bases. The CDR3 totals 13 residues. CDR1 and CDR2 (germline): WSHSY, SAAADI. Trimming took 10 bases from V and 2 from J; bases not matched to a gene: 7. This chain's CDR3 is CATDREANTEAFF. The CDR3 DNA follows: TGCGCCACCGACAGGGAGGCAAACACTGAAGCTTTCTTT.

The chain has TRBV7-2 and TRBJ2-7, with D uncertain. The CDR3 spans 13 residues. Per the germline V gene, CDR1 is SGHTA and CDR2 is FQGNSA. The V end was cut by 4 bases, the J end by 3 bases, with 10 bases between. CDR3 residues: CASSSSDYYEQYF. CDR3 nucleotides: TGTGCCAGCAGCTCATCTGATTACTACGAGCAGTACTTC.

The chain has TRBV6-6 and TRBJ1-2; possibly TRBD1 for D (6 bases). This CDR3 spans 13 amino acids. V was shortened by 4 bases and J by 3 bases, with 9 bases between the two germline ends. Germline V gene data show CDR1 as MNHNY and CDR2 as SVGAGI (reference sequence). Here the CDR3 DNA reads TGTGCCAGCAGTTCCTCAGGGGACTATGGCTACACCTTC. Protein sequence: CASSSSGDYGYTF.

The chain couples TRBV27 to TRBJ1-2; D remains unclear. Germline CDR1 MNHEY, CDR2 SMNVEV (reference sequence). The V and J ends lost 5 bases and 1 base respectively, with 11 bases between them. This CDR3 is built from 14 residues. The CDR3 loop is CASSPRNLNYGYTF. The CDR3 nucleotides are TGTGCCAGCAGTCCACGGAACCTTAACTATGGCTACACCTTC.

V gene TRBV7-2 combines with J gene TRBJ1-1; D is possibly TRBD1 (6 bases). Germline CDR1 is SGHTA and CDR2 is FQGNSA. The CDR3 has 19 amino acids. V dropped 2 bases and J dropped 0 bases, with 22 bases sitting between them. CDR3: CASSLPGRGLGGMNTEAFF. CDR3 DNA: TGTGCCAGCAGCTTACCCGGACGGGGGCTGGGGGGAATGAACACTGAAGCTTTCTTT.

This clone is a singleton in its sample. CDR3: CSGRGITGTGGHEQYF. The CDR3 DNA sequence: TGCAGCGGGAGAGGTATTACCGGGACAGGGGGCCACGAGCAGTACTTC. This chain connects TRBV29-1 to TRBJ2-7, with 12 bases identical to TRBD1. Trimming removed 7 bases from V and 5 bases from J; junction bases left unmatched: 15. CDR1 and CDR2 (germline): SQVTM, ANQGSEA. The CDR3 length is 16 residues.

The rearrangement uses TRBV4-1 and TRBJ1-1; no firm D call. V lost 1 base, J lost 7 bases, and 16 bases lay in between. The CDR3 totals 15 residues. Germline V CDR1 and CDR2: MGHRA, YSYEKL. CDR3 in DNA: TGCGCCAGCAGCCAAGGATCCTATGTCGCCCTTGAAGCTTTCTTT. It specifies CASSQGSYVALEAFF.

The chain has TRBV5-5 and TRBJ1-6; the D is unclear. V shed 1 base and J shed 7 bases, with 9 bases lying between them. The germline V gene encodes CDR1 SGHKS and CDR2 YYEKEE (reference sequence). The CDR3 runs 14 residues. The CDR3 region is CASSLSPTNSPLHF. Written as DNA, the CDR3 is TGTGCCAGCAGCTTGAGTCCTACCAATTCACCCCTCCACTTT.